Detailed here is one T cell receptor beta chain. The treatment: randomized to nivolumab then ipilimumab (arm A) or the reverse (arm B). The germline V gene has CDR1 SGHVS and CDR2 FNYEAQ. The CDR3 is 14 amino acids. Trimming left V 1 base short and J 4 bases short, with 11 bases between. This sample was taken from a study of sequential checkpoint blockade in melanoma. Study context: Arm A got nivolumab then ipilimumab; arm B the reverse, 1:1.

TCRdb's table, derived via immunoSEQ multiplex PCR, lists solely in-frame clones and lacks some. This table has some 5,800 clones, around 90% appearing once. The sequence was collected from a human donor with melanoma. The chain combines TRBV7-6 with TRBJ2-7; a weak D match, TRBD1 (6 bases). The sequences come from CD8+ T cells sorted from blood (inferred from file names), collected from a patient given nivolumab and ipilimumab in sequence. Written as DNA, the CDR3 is TGTGCCAGCAGCTTAGGGGGGCAGCCTTACGAGCAGTACTTC. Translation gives CASSLGGQPYEQYF.